A single sample is the source of the 2 T cell receptor beta chains below, sequenced in a study of blood T cell repertoires in COVID-19 (dated by TCRdb to 2018 to 2021). Library prep was done by the immunoSEQ multiplex PCR assay. TCRdb limited this immuneACCESS table to in-frame rearrangements with V and J called. A share of clones is missing; checked studies link under half to unresolved V genes, and the rest is unexplained. The sample includes over 150,000 clones, with around 80% observed a single time. Of the sample, 13% is held by the ten largest clones. Material: peripheral blood. The receptors derive from a human donor in a cohort sampled during active COVID-19.

This rearrangement joins TRBV29-1 to TRBJ2-3; 9 positions match TRBD1. Looked up from germline, CDR1 is SQVTM and CDR2 is ANQGSEA. V shed 6 bases, J shed 5 bases, and the junction held 12 bases outside the gene matches. The CDR3 is made up of 15 amino acids. This CDR3 reads CSVPGTGIVVDTQYF. The CDR3, as DNA: TGCAGCGTCCCCGGGACAGGGATTGTAGTAGATACGCAGTATTTT.

The chain uses TRBV5-1 and TRBJ2-3, with D possibly matching TRBD2 (5 bases). Germline CDR1 and CDR2: SGHRS and YFSETQ. V dropped 4 bases and J dropped 0 bases, with 12 bases sitting between them. The CDR3 runs 15 residues. The CDR3 DNA reads as TGCGCCAGCAGCCCGGACTCCACCAGCACAGATACGCAGTATTTT. Translated: CASSPDSTSTDTQYF.